This TCR beta chain originates from a study of PD-1 blockade in mismatch repair-deficient tumors. Whole-study results and caveats: Tumor-resident clones, often absent from pretreatment blood, expanded after pembrolizumab and then contracted.

The data were produced by immunoSEQ multiplex PCR, yet TCRdb's version contains in-frame clones alone and is incomplete. The top ten clones hold 6% to 8% of a sample with 3,500 to 4,000 clones, more than 60% of them seen once. The time point here: archival surgical resection tumor tissue. The length of the CDR3 is 13 residues. The germline CDR1 and CDR2 sequences are SSHAT and FNYEAQ (reference sequence). About this clone itself: What it binds is unknown. One junction end disagrees with the germline gene, perhaps due to a read error.

This chain joins TRBV7-7 and TRBJ2-5, with 9 bases aligning to TRBD2. This clonotype was obtained from an adult with mismatch repair-deficient cancer. The sample in question was primary tumor tissue, obtained from a patient treated with pembrolizumab. Here the CDR3 reads CASSFSGGETQYF. The DNA of the CDR3 is TGTGCTAGCAGCTTTAGCGGGGGAGAGACCCAGTACTTC.